This T cell receptor (beta chain) stems from a study of blood T cell repertoires in COVID-19. As for the study in general: From the United States, Italy and Spain came samples of acute and convalescent COVID-19. T cells, B-cell-depleted T cells, or PBMCs provided the cDNA or gDNA that served as material.

This CDR3 has 15 amino acids. Germline CDR1 reads SEHNR; CDR2 reads FQNEAQ (reference sequence). Germline trimming cut 4 bases from V and 1 base from J; bases unmatched to any gene: 6. In the original workflow: Amplification of reference gene primers was used by the study to estimate nucleated cell counts. The method was immunoSEQ multiplex PCR; TCRdb's version includes in-frame clones alone and lacks a portion of them. The D gene and trimming were derived from the DNA, and the V and J assignments and clone size from that table. Among some 150,000 clones, about 76% were seen once, and the ten largest hold 8.4%.

This sequence was found in a woman aged 55-70 years with active or convalescent COVID-19. The source material was peripheral blood. V is TRBV7-9 and J is TRBJ1-1; 7 bases map to TRBD1. Here the CDR3 reads CASSSRQGPNTEAFF. In nucleotides, the CDR3 is TGTGCCAGCAGCTCGAGACAGGGACCGAACACTGAAGCTTTCTTT.